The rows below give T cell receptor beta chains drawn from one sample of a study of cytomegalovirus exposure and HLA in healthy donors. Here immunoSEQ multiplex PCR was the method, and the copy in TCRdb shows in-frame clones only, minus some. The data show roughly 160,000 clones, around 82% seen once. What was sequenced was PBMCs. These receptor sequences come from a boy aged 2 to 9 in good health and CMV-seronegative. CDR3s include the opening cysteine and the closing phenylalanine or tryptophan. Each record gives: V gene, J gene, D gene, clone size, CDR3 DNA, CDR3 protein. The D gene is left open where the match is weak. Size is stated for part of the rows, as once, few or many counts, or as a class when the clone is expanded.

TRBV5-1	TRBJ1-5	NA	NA	TGCGCCAGCAGCTTGGCCGGTCGTAAAGGGGGTCAGCCCCAGCATTTT	CASSLAGRKGGQPQHF
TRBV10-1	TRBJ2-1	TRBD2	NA	TGCGCCAGCAGTGATATGGGACTAGCGGCGTACAATGAGCAGTTCTTC	CASSDMGLAAYNEQFF
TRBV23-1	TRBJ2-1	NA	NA	TGCGCCAGCAGTCAGTCCAGGGTAGTTTACAATGAGCAGTTCTTC	CASSQSRVVYNEQFF
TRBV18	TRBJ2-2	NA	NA	TGTGCCAGCTCATCCCGGGAGCCCGGGGAGCTGTTTTTT	CASSSREPGELFF
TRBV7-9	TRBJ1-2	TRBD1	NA	TGTGCCAGCAGTCCAGGGACGGGACAGACCTTGTATGGCTACACCTTC	CASSPGTGQTLYGYTF
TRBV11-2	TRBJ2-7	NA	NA	TGTGCCAGCAGCATAGACGGGTTCTACGAGCAGTACTTC	CASSIDGFYEQYF
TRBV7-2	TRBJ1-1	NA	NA	TGTGCCAGCAGCGCGACGGGGGGCACTGAAGCTTTCTTT	CASSATGGTEAFF
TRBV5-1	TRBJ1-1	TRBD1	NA	TGCGCCAGCAGCCAGCGACAGGGTAACTTGAACACTGAAGCTTTCTTT	CASSQRQGNLNTEAFF
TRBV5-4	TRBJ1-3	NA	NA	TGTGCCAGCAGCTTCCAGGGTGGAAACACCATATATTTT	CASSFQGGNTIYF
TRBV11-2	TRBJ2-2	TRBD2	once	TGTGCCAGCAGCCCTAGACTAGCGGGAACCGGGGAGCTGTTTTTT	CASSPRLAGTGELFF
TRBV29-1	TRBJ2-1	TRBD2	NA	TGCAGCGGGACTAGGATTGATAGTTCCTACAATGAGCAGTTCTTC	CSGTRIDSSYNEQFF
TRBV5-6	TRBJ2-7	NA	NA	TGTGCCAGCAGCTTCGGCAGGGGATACTACGAGCAGTACTTC	CASSFGRGYYEQYF
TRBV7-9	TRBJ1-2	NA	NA	TGTGCCAGCAGCTTAACCGCTACGGACTATGGCTACACCTTC	CASSLTATDYGYTF
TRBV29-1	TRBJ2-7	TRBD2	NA	TGCAGCGTCGAAAGGACTAGCGGGGACGAGCAGTACTTC	CSVERTSGDEQYF
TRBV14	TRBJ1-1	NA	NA	TGTGCCAGCAGCCTCACAGTGAACACTGAAGCTTTCTTT	CASSLTVNTEAFF
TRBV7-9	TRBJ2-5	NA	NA	TGTGCCAGCAGCCCCGACTCCGGTCGAGAGACCCAGTACTTC	CASSPDSGRETQYF
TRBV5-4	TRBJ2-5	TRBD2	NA	TGTGCCAGCAGCTTGGTGCGGGAGGTAGAGACCCAGTACTTC	CASSLVREVETQYF
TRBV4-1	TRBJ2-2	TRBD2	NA	TGCGCCAGCAGCCCGGGACTAGCGGGAGTTCGAACCGGGGAGCTGTTTTTT	CASSPGLAGVRTGELFF
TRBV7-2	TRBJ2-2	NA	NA	TGTGCCAGCAGCTCAGGCGGGGCCGGGGAGCTGTTTTTT	CASSSGGAGELFF
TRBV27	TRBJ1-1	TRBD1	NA	TGTGCCAGCAGTCCAGGGACAGGGAGGAGGAACACTGAAGCTTTCTTT	CASSPGTGRRNTEAFF
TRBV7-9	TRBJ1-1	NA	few	TGTGCCAGCGTTTCGGCAGGCACTGAAGCTTTCTTT	CASVSAGTEAFF
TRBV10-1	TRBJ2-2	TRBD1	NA	TGCGCCACCCGGGACAGAGACACCGGGGAGCTGTTTTTT	CATRDRDTGELFF
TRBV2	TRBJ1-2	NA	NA	TGTGCCAGCAGCCCCGGGACACCGAACTATGGCTACACCTTC	CASSPGTPNYGYTF
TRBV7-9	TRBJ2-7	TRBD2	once	TGTGCCAGCAGCTCGGGACTAGCGGGAATTCAACTTACCTACGAGCAGTACTTC	CASSSGLAGIQLTYEQYF
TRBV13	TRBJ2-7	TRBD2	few	TGTGCCAGCAGCTTGGGAGCGGGATTACCCTACGAGCAGTACTTC	CASSLGAGLPYEQYF
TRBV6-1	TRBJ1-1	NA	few	TGTGCCAGCAGTGCTGTTAGGCAGGGCACTGAAGCTTTCTTT	CASSAVRQGTEAFF
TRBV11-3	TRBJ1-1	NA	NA	TGTGCCAGCAGCGAGGACAGTTACACTGAAGCTTTCTTT	CASSEDSYTEAFF
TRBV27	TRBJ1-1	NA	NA	TGTGCCAGCAGTTGGGGCGGGGCGAACACTGAAGCTTTCTTT	CASSWGGANTEAFF
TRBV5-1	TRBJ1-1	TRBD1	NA	TGCGCCAGCAGCATAGGACAGGGGATGAACACTGAAGCTTTCTTT	CASSIGQGMNTEAFF
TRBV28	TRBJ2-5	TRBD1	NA	TGTGCCATCACGACAGGGGGCTGGGGGACCCAGTACTTC	CAITTGGWGTQYF
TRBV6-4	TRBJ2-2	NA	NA	TGTGCCAGCAGTGACCTCGCGGGCGGGGAGCTGTTTTTT	CASSDLAGGELFF
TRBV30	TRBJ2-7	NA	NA	TGTGCCTGGAGTGTAGGTCAGGGCTACGAGCAGTACTTC	CAWSVGQGYEQYF
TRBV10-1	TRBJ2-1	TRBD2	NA	TGCGCCAGCAGTGGGGGACTAGCGGGAGGATCCTCCTCCTACAATGAGCAGTTCTTC	CASSGGLAGGSSSYNEQFF
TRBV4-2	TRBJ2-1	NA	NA	TGTGCCAGCAGCCAAGAGCCTCCTAGCTCCTACAATGAGCAGTTCTTC	CASSQEPPSSYNEQFF
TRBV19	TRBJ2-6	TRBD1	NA	TGTGCCAGTAGTACTGGGACAGGGCCAGGCGGGGCCAACGTCCTGACTTTC	CASSTGTGPGGANVLTF
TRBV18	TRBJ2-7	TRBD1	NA	TGTGCCAGCTCACCAAGGGACAGGGGCCACGAGCAGTACTTC	CASSPRDRGHEQYF
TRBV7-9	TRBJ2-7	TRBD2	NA	TGTGCCAGCAGCTCCGAACTAGCGGGAGTAGTCGACGAGCAGTACTTC	CASSSELAGVVDEQYF
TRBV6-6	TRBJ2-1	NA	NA	TGTGCCAGCAGTGGTGAGACAGACAATGAGCAGTTCTTC	CASSGETDNEQFF
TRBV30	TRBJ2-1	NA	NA	TGTGCCTGGAGTGGAAGCGGAACTGAGCAGTTCTTC	CAWSGSGTEQFF
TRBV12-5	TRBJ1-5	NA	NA	TGTGCTAGTGGTTTGGTAACCCTCGGTAGCCCCACGAAGAACAATCAGCCCCAGCATTTT	CASGLVTLGSPTKNNQPQHF
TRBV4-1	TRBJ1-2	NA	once	TGCGCCAGCAGCCAGGTGATACCAGGGAAAAGATACACCTTC	CASSQVIPGKRYTF
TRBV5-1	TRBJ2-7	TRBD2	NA	TGCGCCAGCAGCTTGGGAGGCGGGAGCCCCCTACATGGGCAGTACTTC	CASSLGGGSPLHGQYF
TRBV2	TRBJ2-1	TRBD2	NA	TGTGCCAGCAGTATTAGCGGGAGCTCCTACAATGAGCAGTTCTTC	CASSISGSSYNEQFF
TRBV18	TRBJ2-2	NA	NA	TGTGCCAGCTCACCAGGAGCCGGGGAGCTGTTTTTT	CASSPGAGELFF
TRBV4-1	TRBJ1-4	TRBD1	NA	TGCGCCAGCAGCCAAGCGCTGGGACAGGGCGGAGAAAAACTGTTTTTT	CASSQALGQGGEKLFF
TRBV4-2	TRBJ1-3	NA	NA	TGTGCCAGCAGCCAGGGAGACACCATATATTTT	CASSQGDTIYF
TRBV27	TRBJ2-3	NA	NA	TGTGCCAGCAGTTTATCTCGAGGGAGCCAAATCACAGATACGCAGTATTTT	CASSLSRGSQITDTQYF
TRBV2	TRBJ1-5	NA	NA	TGTGCCAGCAGGGACCCGGGGGGCAATCAGCCCCAGCATTTT	CASRDPGGNQPQHF
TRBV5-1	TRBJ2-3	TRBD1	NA	TGCGCCAGCAGCCTCGAGGGACAGGGGGCGACAGATACGCAGTATTTT	CASSLEGQGATDTQYF
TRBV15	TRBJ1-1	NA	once	TGTGCCACCAGCCGCCGGGAGGGGACTGAAGCTTTCTTT	CATSRREGTEAFF
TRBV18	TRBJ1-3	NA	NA	TGTGCCAGCTCTATAAGCCTGCTCTCTGGAAACACCATATATTTT	CASSISLLSGNTIYF
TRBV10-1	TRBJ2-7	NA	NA	TGCGCCAGCAGTTCCGAGGGCGTAGTCCGTGAGCAGTACTTC	CASSSEGVVREQYF
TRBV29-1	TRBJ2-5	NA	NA	TGCAGCGTTGAATACGGGACTTTCCAAGAGACCCAGTACTTC	CSVEYGTFQETQYF
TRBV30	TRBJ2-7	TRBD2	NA	TGTGCCTGGAAAAAGGCTAGCGGGATGTACGAGCAGTACTTC	CAWKKASGMYEQYF
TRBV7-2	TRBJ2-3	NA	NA	TGTGCCAGCAGCCTTCTGACACGGACAGATACGCAGTATTTT	CASSLLTRTDTQYF
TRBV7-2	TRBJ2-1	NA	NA	TGTGCCAGCAGCGACCTGACGGCTAGAGAGCAGTTCTTC	CASSDLTAREQFF
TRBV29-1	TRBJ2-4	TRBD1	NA	TGCAGCGTGGGATTGACAGGGTTTTCAAACATTCAGTACTTC	CSVGLTGFSNIQYF